The rows below give T cell receptor beta chains drawn from one sample of a study of blood T cell repertoires in COVID-19. Some clones are missing from TCRdb's copy, which holds only in-frame ones; the method was immunoSEQ multiplex PCR. The sample has 120,000 or so clones; approximately 87% are singletons. Material for sequencing was peripheral blood. Receptors originate from a middle-aged man with acute or convalescent COVID-19. The CDR3 runs from the conserved cysteine through the conserved F or W. The order of the fields is V gene, J gene, CDR3 protein.

>TRBV28|TRBJ2-4
CASSLRTGGNIQYF
>TRBV6-2/TRBV6-3|TRBJ2-7
CASSYSTTGVGYEQYF
>TRBV5-1|TRBJ2-5
CASSFIAAQETQYF
>TRBV5-1|TRBJ2-5
CASSLLPSGIVQETQYF
>TRBV6-2/TRBV6-3|TRBJ1-2
CASSYGGTNYGYTF
>TRBV5-1|TRBJ2-7
CASSLHEGQIYEQYF
>TRBV5-1|TRBJ2-7
CASSLAATSGSESYEQYF
>TRBV14|TRBJ2-5
CASSQGNGRVAGRETQYF
>TRBV27|TRBJ1-1
CASSLDRANTEAFF
>TRBV18|TRBJ1-1
CASSSQGNTEAFF
>TRBV6-5|TRBJ2-7
CASSYITQGNSYEQYF
>TRBV5-5|TRBJ1-2
CASSFTGTGGYYGYTF
>TRBV6-5|TRBJ1-2
CASSYLGRGNGYTF
>TRBV20-1|TRBJ2-1
CSASSAGGSSYNEQFF
>TRBV6-5|TRBJ2-7
CARDREAEQYF
>TRBV4-3|TRBJ1-2
CASSQDRQGEVYGYTF
>TRBV9|TRBJ1-1
CASSVERGLDTEAFF